The TCR beta chain described here comes from a study of cytomegalovirus exposure and HLA in healthy donors. Vbeta (60) and Jbeta (13) primers were used in the PCR. TCRdb keeps only in-frame clones here, not all; method: immunoSEQ multiplex PCR. The sample yields 150,000 to 200,000 clones, more than 65% seen once. The TCR comes from a man aged 18 to 30 in good health and CMV-seropositive. Sequenced: PBMCs.

CDR3 DNA: TGTGCCAGCAGTGGTGAACTAGCGGATACGCAGTATTTT. Residues: CASSGELADTQYF. The J gene is TRBJ2-3, the V gene TRBV2; 7 nucleotides agree with TRBD2. The V gene's germline CDR1 is SNHLY and CDR2 FYNNEI. V trimming: 4 bases; J trimming: 6 bases; junction bases outside the gene matches: 4. The CDR3 has 13 amino acids.